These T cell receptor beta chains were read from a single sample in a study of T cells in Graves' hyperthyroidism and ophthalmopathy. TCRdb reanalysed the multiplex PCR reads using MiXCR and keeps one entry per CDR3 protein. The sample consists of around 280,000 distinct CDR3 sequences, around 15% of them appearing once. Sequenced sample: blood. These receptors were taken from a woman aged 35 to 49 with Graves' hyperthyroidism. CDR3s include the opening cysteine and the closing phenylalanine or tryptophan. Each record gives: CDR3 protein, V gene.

CDR3aa: CASSFRQFSGNTIYF; v_gene: TRBV2
CDR3aa: CSVTTAGGNTEAFF; v_gene: TRBV29-1
CDR3aa: CAISASGTGPYEQYF; v_gene: TRBV10-3
CDR3aa: CASSLDRYPQHF; v_gene: TRBV7-9
CDR3aa: CASSPYGVDGETQYF; v_gene: TRBV7-2
CDR3aa: CSALGFPSGANVLTF; v_gene: TRBV20-1
CDR3aa: CASSQESGAVGTEAFF; v_gene: TRBV3-1
CDR3aa: CASSLRAGVFTEAFF; v_gene: TRBV11-2
CDR3aa: CASSLADREQFF; v_gene: TRBV28
CDR3aa: CASSSGGRETQYF; v_gene: TRBV7-2
CDR3aa: CSARGRVGRTYEQYF; v_gene: TRBV20-1
CDR3aa: CSVGQGAHGYTF; v_gene: TRBV29-1
CDR3aa: CASSLYAGGQPQHF; v_gene: TRBV12-3/TRBV12-4
CDR3aa: CSARGPYEQYF; v_gene: TRBV20-1
CDR3aa: CASSQAGFEAFF; v_gene: TRBV3-1
CDR3aa: CSASIDRRSQYF; v_gene: TRBV20-1
CDR3aa: CASVDLAAGRDTQYF; v_gene: TRBV12-3/TRBV12-4
CDR3aa: CASSHGANVLTF; v_gene: TRBV6-1
CDR3aa: CASSPAGGASSYEQYF; v_gene: TRBV27
CDR3aa: CAWSVEGRTEAFF; v_gene: TRBV30
CDR3aa: CSVPKGAGGGDTQYF; v_gene: TRBV29-1
CDR3aa: CATSRAGGRVNEQFF; v_gene: TRBV15
CDR3aa: CSARSGQGSPEAFF; v_gene: TRBV20-1
CDR3aa: CASSLYPRGDTQYF; v_gene: TRBV11-2
CDR3aa: CSATWEGTGRGYEQYF; v_gene: TRBV20-1
CDR3aa: CASSSSGTKYNEQFF; v_gene: TRBV12-3/TRBV12-4
CDR3aa: CASSPLTGSLGANTEAFF; v_gene: TRBV16
CDR3aa: CASSLSGAGYQETQYF; v_gene: TRBV3-1
CDR3aa: CASRDESADYNSPLHF; v_gene: TRBV7-8
CDR3aa: CASSKGGRDSSYEQYF; v_gene: TRBV13
CDR3aa: CAISRTGVEAFF; v_gene: TRBV10-3
CDR3aa: CSVEDPKGAGDEQFF; v_gene: TRBV29-1
CDR3aa: CASSSGQGVQPQHF; v_gene: TRBV5-1
CDR3aa: CASSQSRQTLHF; v_gene: TRBV3-1
CDR3aa: CASNKPGQGGSSPLHF; v_gene: TRBV12-3/TRBV12-4
CDR3aa: CASIGRDTYNEQFF; v_gene: TRBV28
CDR3aa: CSVGSVEETQYF; v_gene: TRBV29-1
CDR3aa: CASTPFKRVQSTGELFF; v_gene: TRBV12-3/TRBV12-4
CDR3aa: CASSYGTGTLNQPQHF; v_gene: TRBV6-5